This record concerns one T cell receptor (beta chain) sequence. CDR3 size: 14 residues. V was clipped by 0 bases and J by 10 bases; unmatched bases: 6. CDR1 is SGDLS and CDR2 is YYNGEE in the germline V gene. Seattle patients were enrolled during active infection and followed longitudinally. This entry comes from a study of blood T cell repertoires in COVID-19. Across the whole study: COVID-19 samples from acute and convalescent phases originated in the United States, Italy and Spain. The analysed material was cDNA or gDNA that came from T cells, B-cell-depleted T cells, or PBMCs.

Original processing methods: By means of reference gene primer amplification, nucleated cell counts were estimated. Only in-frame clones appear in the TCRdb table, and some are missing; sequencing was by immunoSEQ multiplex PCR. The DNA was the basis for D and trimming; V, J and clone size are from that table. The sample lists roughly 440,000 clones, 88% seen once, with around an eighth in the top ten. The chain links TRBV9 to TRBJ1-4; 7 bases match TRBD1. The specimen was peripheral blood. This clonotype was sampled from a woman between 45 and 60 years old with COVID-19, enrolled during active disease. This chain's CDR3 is CASSVDGRGIKLFF. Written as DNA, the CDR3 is TGTGCCAGCAGCGTAGATGGCAGGGGGATAAAACTGTTTTTT.